This T cell receptor beta chain was recorded in a study of OX40 agonist ivuxolimab in advanced cancers. Study background: Among those enrolled, mean age was approximately 60 years (range about 23 to 90) and about 79% were male.

Using immunoSEQ multiplex PCR, the repertoire was profiled, and TCRdb retains in-frame clones only, with some absent. The sample lists fewer than 60,000 clones, more than 85% seen once, with around 13% in the top ten. Study results and caveats: Clonal expansion in partial responders at 0.1-3.0 mg/kg ranked among the lowest. Doses of 0.1 to 3.0 mg/kg were accompanied by clonal expansion of CD4+ and CD8+ blood T cells by week 6.

A word on this clone: The target antigen is unknown.

Germline loops: CDR1 MNHEY, CDR2 SMNVEV (reference sequence). CDR3 length: 14 residues. V trimming: 3 bases; J trimming: 1 base; junction bases outside the gene matches: 2. The source is an adult with an advanced solid tumor such as melanoma, head and neck, liver or kidney cancer. The source was CD4+ or CD8+ T cells sorted from blood, collected in a trial of the OX40 agonist ivuxolimab. The chain employs TRBV27 and TRBJ1-1, with TRBD1 matching over 7 bases. The chain's CDR3 is CASSLTGKNTEAFF. CDR3 DNA: TGTGCCAGCAGTTTGACAGGGAAGAACACTGAAGCTTTCTTT.